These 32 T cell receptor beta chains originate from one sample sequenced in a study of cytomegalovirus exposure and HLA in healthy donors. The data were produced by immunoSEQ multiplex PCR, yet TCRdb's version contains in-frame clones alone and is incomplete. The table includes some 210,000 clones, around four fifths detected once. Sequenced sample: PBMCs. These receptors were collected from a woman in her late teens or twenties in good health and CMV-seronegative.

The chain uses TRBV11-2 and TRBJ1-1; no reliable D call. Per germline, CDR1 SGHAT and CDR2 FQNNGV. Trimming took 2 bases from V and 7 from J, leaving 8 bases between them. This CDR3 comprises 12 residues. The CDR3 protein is CASSLSGNEAFF. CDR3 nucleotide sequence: TGTGCCAGCAGCTTAAGTGGCAATGAAGCTTTCTTT.

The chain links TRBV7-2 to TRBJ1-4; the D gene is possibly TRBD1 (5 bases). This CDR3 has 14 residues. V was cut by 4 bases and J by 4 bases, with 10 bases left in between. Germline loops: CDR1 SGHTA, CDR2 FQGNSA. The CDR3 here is CASSSPGLNEKLFF. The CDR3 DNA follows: TGTGCCAGCAGCTCCCCGGGACTTAATGAAAAACTGTTTTTT. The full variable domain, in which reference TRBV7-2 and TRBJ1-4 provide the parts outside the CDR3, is GAGVSQSPSNKVTEKGKDVELRCDPISGHTALYWYRQSLGQGLEFLIYFQGNSAPDKSGLPSDRFSAERTGGSVSTLTIQRTQQEDSAVYLCASSSPGLNEKLFFGSGTQLSVL.

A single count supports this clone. Here the CDR3 reads CASSRGTGQPQHF. DNA for the CDR3: TGTGCCAGCTCACGGGGGACAGGTCAGCCCCAGCATTTT. This chain connects TRBV18 to TRBJ1-5, with TRBD1 identical over 8 bases. V shed 4 bases and J 6 bases; nucleotides not matched to a gene: 2. CDR1 is KGHSH, CDR2 LQKENI, per germline. This CDR3 is built from 13 residues.

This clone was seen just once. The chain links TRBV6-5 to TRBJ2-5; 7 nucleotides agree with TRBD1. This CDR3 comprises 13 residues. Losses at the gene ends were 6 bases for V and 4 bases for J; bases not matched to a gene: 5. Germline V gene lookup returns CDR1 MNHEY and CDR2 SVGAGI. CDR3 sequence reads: CASSQDRAETQYF. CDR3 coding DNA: TGTGCCAGCAGCCAAGACAGGGCAGAGACCCAGTACTTC.

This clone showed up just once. Here the CDR3 DNA reads TGTGCCGCCGGCAGGGGGCCCTATGAGCAGTTCTTC. Its protein product is CAAGRGPYEQFF. The chain employs TRBV2 and TRBJ2-1; 8 bases map to TRBD1. The CDR3 loop spans 12 amino acids. Germline V gene data show CDR1 as SNHLY and CDR2 as FYNNEI. After removal of 11 bases from V and 8 bases from J, the junction contained 8 bases not matched to a gene.

CDR3 sequence reads: CASSPGSSQQETQYF. CDR3 nucleotides: TGTGCCAGCAGCCCAGGATCGAGTCAACAAGAGACCCAGTACTTC. V gene TRBV11-2 combines with J gene TRBJ2-5; D gene unclear. V shed 5 bases and J shed 2 bases, with 15 bases lying between them. Germline lookup yields CDR1 SGHAT and CDR2 FQNNGV. The CDR3 contains 15 residues.

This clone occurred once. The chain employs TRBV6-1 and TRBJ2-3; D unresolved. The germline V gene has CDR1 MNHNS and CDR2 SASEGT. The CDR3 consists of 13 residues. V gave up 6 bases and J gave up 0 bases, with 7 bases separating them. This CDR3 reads CASRASSTDTQYF. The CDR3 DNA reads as TGTGCCAGCAGGGCCTCTAGCACAGATACGCAGTATTTT.

CDR3 in DNA: TGTGCCAGTAGTGCCCCCCAAGGACAGGGGGATGGCTACACCTTC. The encoded protein is CASSAPQGQGDGYTF. This chain joins TRBV19 and TRBJ1-2; TRBD1 matches 10 bases. V shed 5 bases and J 6 bases; nucleotides not matched to a gene: 9. The V gene's germline CDR1 is LNHDA and CDR2 SQIVND (reference sequence). This CDR3 region has 15 residues.

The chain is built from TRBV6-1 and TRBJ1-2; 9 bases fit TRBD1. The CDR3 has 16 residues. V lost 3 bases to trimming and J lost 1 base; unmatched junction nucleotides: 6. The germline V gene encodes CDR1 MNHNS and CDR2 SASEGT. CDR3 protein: CASSEGTGIFNYGYTF. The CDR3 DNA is TGTGCCAGCAGTGAGGGGACAGGGATTTTTAACTATGGCTACACCTTC.

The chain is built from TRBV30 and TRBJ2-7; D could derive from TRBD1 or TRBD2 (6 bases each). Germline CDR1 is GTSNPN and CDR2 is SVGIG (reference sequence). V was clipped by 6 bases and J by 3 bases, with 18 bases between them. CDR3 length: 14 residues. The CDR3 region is CACLTGPGGYEQYF. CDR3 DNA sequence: TGTGCCTGCCTAACAGGGCCCGGGGGCTACGAGCAGTACTTC.

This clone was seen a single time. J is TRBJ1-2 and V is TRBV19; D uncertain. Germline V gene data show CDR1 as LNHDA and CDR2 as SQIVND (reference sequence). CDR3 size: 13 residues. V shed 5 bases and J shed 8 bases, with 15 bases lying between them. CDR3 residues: CASSVGPSMGYTF. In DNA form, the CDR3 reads TGTGCCAGTAGTGTAGGGCCCTCGATGGGCTACACCTTC. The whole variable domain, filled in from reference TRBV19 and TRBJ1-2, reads DGGITQSPKYLFRKEGQNVTLSCEQNLNHDAMYWYRQDPGQGLRLIYYSQIVNDFQKGDIAEGYSVSREKKESFPLTVTSAQKNPTAFYLCASSVGPSMGYTFGSGTRLTVV.

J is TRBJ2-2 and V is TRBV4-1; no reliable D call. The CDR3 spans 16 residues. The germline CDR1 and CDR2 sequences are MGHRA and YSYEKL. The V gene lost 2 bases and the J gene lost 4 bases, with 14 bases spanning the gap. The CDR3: CASSQPLIATTGELFF. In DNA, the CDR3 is TGCGCCAGCAGCCAACCCCTAATAGCAACCACCGGGGAGCTGTTTTTT.

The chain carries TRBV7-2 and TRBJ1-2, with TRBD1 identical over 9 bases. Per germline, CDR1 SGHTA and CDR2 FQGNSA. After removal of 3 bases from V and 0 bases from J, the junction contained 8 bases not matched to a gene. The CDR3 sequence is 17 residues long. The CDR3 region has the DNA TGTGCCAGCAGCTTTCCGGGACAGGGACCATCTAACTATGGCTACACCTTC. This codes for CASSFPGQGPSNYGYTF.

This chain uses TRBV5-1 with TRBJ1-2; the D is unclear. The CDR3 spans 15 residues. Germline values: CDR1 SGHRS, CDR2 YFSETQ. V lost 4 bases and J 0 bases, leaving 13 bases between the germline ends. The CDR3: CASSVPGSSNYGYTF. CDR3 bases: TGCGCCAGCAGCGTACCGGGGTCCTCTAACTATGGCTACACCTTC.

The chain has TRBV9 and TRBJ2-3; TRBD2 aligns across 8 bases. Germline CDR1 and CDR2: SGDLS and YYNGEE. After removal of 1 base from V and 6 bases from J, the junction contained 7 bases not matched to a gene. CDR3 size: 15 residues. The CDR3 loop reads CASSVLNSGVDTQYF. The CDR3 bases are TGTGCCAGCAGCGTATTGAATAGCGGGGTGGATACGCAGTATTTT.

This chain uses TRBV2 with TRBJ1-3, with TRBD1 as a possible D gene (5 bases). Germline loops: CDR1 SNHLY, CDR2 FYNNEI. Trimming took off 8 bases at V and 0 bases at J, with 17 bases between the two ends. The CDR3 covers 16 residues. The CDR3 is CASVPVGRNSGNTIYF. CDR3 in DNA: TGTGCCAGCGTACCCGTGGGACGGAACTCTGGAAACACCATATATTTT.

This chain's CDR3 is CASSPGTSGDTQYF. In DNA form, the CDR3 reads TGTGCCAGCAGCCCCGGGACTAGCGGAGATACGCAGTATTTT. This chain joins TRBV11-2 and TRBJ2-3; TRBD2 matches 11 bases. Germline V lookup: CDR1 SGHAT, CDR2 FQNNGV. The CDR3 contains 14 residues. The ends lost 5 bases at V and 5 bases at J; junction bases unmatched: 3.

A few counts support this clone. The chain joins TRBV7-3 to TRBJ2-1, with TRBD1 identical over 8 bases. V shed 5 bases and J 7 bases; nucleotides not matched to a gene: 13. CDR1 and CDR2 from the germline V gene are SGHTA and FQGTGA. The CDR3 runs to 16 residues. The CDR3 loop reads CASSPGEQGDRNEQFF. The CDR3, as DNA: TGTGCCAGCAGCCCGGGGGAACAGGGGGATAGGAATGAGCAGTTCTTC.

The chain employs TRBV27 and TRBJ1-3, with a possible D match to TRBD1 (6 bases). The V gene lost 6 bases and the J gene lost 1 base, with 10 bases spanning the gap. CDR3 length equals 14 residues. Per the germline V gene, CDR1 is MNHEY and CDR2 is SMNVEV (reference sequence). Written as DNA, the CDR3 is TGTGCCAGCAGGGGGGCCCTTTCTGGAAACACCATATATTTT. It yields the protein CASRGALSGNTIYF.

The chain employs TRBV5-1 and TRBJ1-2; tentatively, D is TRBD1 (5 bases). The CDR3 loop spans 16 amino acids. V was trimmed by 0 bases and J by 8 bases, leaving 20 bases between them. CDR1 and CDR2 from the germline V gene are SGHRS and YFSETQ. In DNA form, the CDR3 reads TGCGCCAGCAGCTTGGCCAGGGTAGGGGACTCGCTGGGCTACACCTTC. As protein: CASSLARVGDSLGYTF.

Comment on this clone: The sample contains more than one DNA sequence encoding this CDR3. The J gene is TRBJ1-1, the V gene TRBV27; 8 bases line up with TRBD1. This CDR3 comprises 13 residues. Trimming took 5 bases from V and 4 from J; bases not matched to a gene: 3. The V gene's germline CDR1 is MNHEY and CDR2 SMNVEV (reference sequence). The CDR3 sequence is CASSAGQGTEAFF. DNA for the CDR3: TGTGCCAGCAGTGCTGGACAGGGCACTGAAGCTTTCTTT.

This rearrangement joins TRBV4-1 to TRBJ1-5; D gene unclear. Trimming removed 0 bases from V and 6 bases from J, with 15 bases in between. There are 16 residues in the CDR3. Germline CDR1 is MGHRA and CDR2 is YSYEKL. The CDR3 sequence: CASSQDFARRGQPQHF. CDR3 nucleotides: TGCGCCAGCAGCCAAGATTTTGCCAGGCGGGGTCAGCCCCAGCATTTT.

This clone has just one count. CDR3 sequence (DNA): TGTGCCAGCAGCTTAGAGAGGGGCAGCTACGAGCAGTACTTC. Its protein is CASSLERGSYEQYF. This chain links TRBV7-8 with TRBJ2-7, with D perhaps assigned TRBD1 or TRBD2 (5 bases each). CDR3 length: 14 amino acids. In germline, CDR1 is SGHVS, CDR2 FQNEAQ. Trimming took off 1 base at V and 3 bases at J, with 10 bases between the two ends. Drawing the rest from reference TRBV7-8 and TRBJ2-7, the complete variable domain is GAGVSQSPRYKVAKRGQDVALRCDPISGHVSLFWYQQALGQGPEFLTYFQNEAQLDKSGLPSDRFFAERPEGSVSTLKIQRTQQEDSAVYLCASSLERGSYEQYFGPGTRLTVT.

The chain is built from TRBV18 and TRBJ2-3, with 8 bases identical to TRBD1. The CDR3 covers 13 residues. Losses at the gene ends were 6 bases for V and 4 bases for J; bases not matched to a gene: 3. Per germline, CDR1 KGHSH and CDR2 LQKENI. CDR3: CASSPDRADTQYF. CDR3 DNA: TGTGCCAGCTCCCCGGACAGGGCAGATACGCAGTATTTT.

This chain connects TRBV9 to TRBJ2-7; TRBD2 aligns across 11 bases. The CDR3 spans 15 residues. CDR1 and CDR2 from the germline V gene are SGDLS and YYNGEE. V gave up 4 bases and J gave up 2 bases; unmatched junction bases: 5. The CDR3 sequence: CASSSGTSGAYEQYF. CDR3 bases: TGTGCCAGCAGCTCTGGGACTAGCGGTGCCTACGAGCAGTACTTC.

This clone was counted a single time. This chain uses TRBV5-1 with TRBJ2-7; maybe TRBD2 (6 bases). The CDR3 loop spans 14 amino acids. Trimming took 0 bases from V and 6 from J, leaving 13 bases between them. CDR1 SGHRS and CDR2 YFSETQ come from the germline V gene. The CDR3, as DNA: TGCGCCAGCAGCTTGGCCGGCGGAGGGCTCGAGCAGTACTTC. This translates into CASSLAGGGLEQYF.

The CDR3 spells CASSPVGLQDEQYF. DNA for the CDR3: TGTGCCAGCAGCCCCGTCGGCCTACAGGACGAGCAGTACTTC. V and J are TRBV5-6 and TRBJ2-7, with D possibly TRBD1 on 5 matching bases. Looked up from germline, CDR1 is SGHDT and CDR2 is YYEEEE. The CDR3 is made up of 14 amino acids. The V gene lost 4 bases and the J gene lost 5 bases, with 16 bases spanning the gap.

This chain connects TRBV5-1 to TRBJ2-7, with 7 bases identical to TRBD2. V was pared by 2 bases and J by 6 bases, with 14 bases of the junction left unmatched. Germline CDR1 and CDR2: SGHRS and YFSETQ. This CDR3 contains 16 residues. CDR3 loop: CASSFEGTVGRGEQYF. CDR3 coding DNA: TGCGCCAGCAGCTTCGAAGGGACTGTGGGGAGGGGCGAGCAGTACTTC.

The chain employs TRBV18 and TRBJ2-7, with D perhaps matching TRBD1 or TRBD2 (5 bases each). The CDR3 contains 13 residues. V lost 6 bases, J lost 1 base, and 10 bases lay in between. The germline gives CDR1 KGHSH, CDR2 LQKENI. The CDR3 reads CASSGAVSYEQYF. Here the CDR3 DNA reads TGTGCCAGCTCCGGGGCGGTTTCCTACGAGCAGTACTTC.

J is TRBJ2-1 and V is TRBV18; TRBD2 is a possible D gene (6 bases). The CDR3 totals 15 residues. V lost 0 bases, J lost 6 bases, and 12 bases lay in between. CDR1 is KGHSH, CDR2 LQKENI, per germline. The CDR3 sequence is CASSPPSRGSNEQFF. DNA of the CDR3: TGTGCCAGCTCACCACCCTCGCGGGGATCCAATGAGCAGTTCTTC.

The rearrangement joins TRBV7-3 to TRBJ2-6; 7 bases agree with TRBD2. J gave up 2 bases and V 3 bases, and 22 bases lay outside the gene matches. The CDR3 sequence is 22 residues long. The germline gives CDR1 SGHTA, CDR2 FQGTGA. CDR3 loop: CASSFLPSGARGGFPGANVLTF. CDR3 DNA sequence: TGTGCCAGCAGCTTTTTGCCTAGCGGTGCCCGGGGAGGGTTCCCTGGGGCCAACGTCCTGACTTTC.

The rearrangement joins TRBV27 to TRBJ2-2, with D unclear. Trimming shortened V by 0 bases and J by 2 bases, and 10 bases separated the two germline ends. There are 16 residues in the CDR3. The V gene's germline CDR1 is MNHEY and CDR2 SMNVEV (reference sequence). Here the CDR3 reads CASSLSPFFNTGELFF. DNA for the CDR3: TGTGCCAGCAGTTTATCTCCGTTCTTTAACACCGGGGAGCTGTTTTTT.